Below are 13 T cell receptor beta chains sequenced from a single sample in a study of cytomegalovirus exposure and HLA in healthy donors. Researchers ran the PCR with 60 Vbeta and 13 Jbeta primers. Method: immunoSEQ multiplex PCR; TCRdb's copy keeps in-frame clones and lacks some. Of fewer than 95,000 clones in the sample, around 78% were seen once. Sequenced input: PBMCs. All receptors derive from a man aged 25-45 years in good health and CMV-seronegative.

This clone has just a few counts. This chain connects TRBV6-5 to TRBJ1-2; TRBD1 matches at 9 bases. There are 15 residues in the CDR3. Germline trimming cut 5 bases from V and 4 bases from J; bases unmatched to any gene: 8. CDR1 and CDR2 (germline): MNHEY, SVGAGI. CDR3 sequence: CASSVMTGGGYGYTF. The CDR3 DNA sequence: TGTGCCAGCAGTGTTATGACAGGGGGAGGCTATGGCTACACCTTC.

The chain recombines TRBV18 with TRBJ2-3; tentative D call: TRBD2 (5 bases). The germline gives CDR1 KGHSH, CDR2 LQKENI. The CDR3 runs 11 residues. V shed 8 bases and J shed 3 bases, with 6 bases lying between them. This chain's CDR3 is CASEGTDTQYF. In DNA form, the CDR3 reads TGTGCCAGCGAGGGAACAGATACGCAGTATTTT.

The chain is built from TRBV13 and TRBJ2-2, with 7 positions matching TRBD1. The J segment lost 5 bases and the V segment lost 3 bases, leaving 3 bases of the junction unmatched. The CDR3 runs to 14 residues. Germline CDR1 reads PRHDT; CDR2 reads FYEKMQ (reference sequence). Here the CDR3 DNA reads TGTGCCAGCAGCTTGACAGGGAGAACCGGGGAGCTGTTTTTT. This codes for CASSLTGRTGELFF. Drawing the rest from reference TRBV13 and TRBJ2-2, the complete variable domain is AAGVIQSPRHLIKEKRETATLKCYPIPRHDTVYWYQQGPGQDPQFLISFYEKMQSDKGSIPDRFSAQQFSDYHSELNMSSLELGDSALYFCASSLTGRTGELFFGEGSRLTVL.

The chain employs TRBV7-8 and TRBJ2-2; 7 nucleotides match TRBD1. The CDR3 spans 16 residues. Per germline, CDR1 SGHVS and CDR2 FQNEAQ. Trimming cost V 3 bases and J 6 bases; bases outside gene matches: 10. CDR3 sequence: CASSFEGAVAAGELFF. The CDR3, as DNA: TGTGCCAGCAGCTTTGAGGGGGCAGTGGCGGCCGGGGAGCTGTTTTTT.

The V call is TRBV29-1, the J call TRBJ1-5; maybe TRBD1 (6 bases). CDR1 is SQVTM and CDR2 is ANQGSEA in the germline V gene. This CDR3 has 13 residues. V lost 5 bases and J 4 bases, leaving 12 bases between the germline ends. CDR3 in DNA: TGCAGCGTTTCAGGGGTCGCTAATCAGCCCCAGCATTTT. As protein: CSVSGVANQPQHF.

V gene TRBV19 combines with J gene TRBJ2-6, with D unclear. Germline V gene data show CDR1 as LNHDA and CDR2 as SQIVND (reference sequence). V lost 9 bases and J lost 4, with 16 bases in between. The CDR3 spans 15 residues. CDR3 sequence reads: CASQSRLAGANVLTF. The CDR3 DNA is TGTGCCAGCCAAAGCAGGCTTGCCGGGGCCAACGTCCTGACTTTC.

The chain is built from TRBV7-6 and TRBJ1-1; D is undetermined. V shed 1 base and J shed 1 base, with 10 bases lying between them. Germline CDR1 and CDR2: SGHVS and FNYEAQ. This CDR3 has 15 amino acids. CDR3 amino acids: CASSLDGRPNTEAFF. The CDR3 region has the DNA TGTGCCAGCAGCTTAGATGGCAGGCCGAACACTGAAGCTTTCTTT.

The rearrangement joins TRBV5-1 to TRBJ1-2, with 8 nucleotides matching TRBD1. Germline-derived CDR1 and CDR2 are SGHRS and YFSETQ. This CDR3 contains 13 residues. V lost 4 bases to trimming and J lost 3 bases; unmatched junction nucleotides: 2. The chain's CDR3 is CASSLQGDYGYTF. Written as DNA, the CDR3 is TGCGCCAGCAGCCTACAGGGGGACTATGGCTACACCTTC.

The chain recombines TRBV10-3 with TRBJ2-5; 10 nucleotides align to TRBD1. Germline loops: CDR1 ENHRY, CDR2 SYGVKD. V trimming: 4 bases; J trimming: 6 bases; junction bases outside the gene matches: 5. This CDR3 is built from 14 residues. The CDR3 nucleotides are TGTGCCATCAGTGGACAGGGGGCTGAGAAGACCCAGTACTTC. This codes for CAISGQGAEKTQYF.

This chain connects TRBV9 to TRBJ2-3; D is perhaps TRBD1 (6 bases). V shed 0 bases and J shed 6 bases, with 14 bases lying between them. The length of the CDR3 is 15 residues. Germline CDR1 is SGDLS and CDR2 is YYNGEE. CDR3 in DNA: TGTGCCAGCAGCGTAGGAGGCAGGGGCTCGGATACGCAGTATTTT. It encodes CASSVGGRGSDTQYF.

This chain connects TRBV18 to TRBJ2-1, with TRBD1 identical over 9 bases. There are 17 residues in the CDR3. V shed 4 bases and J 3 bases; nucleotides not matched to a gene: 10. CDR1 and CDR2 from the germline V gene are KGHSH and LQKENI. DNA for the CDR3: TGTGCCAGCTCACTTTTCTCCGGGACAGGGTTCTACAATGAGCAGTTCTTC. Residues: CASSLFSGTGFYNEQFF.

The V and J genes are TRBV19 and TRBJ1-1; D unclear. CDR1 LNHDA and CDR2 SQIVND come from the germline V gene (reference sequence). V was shortened by 2 bases and J by 8 bases, with 12 bases between the two germline ends. The CDR3 is 13 amino acids. CDR3 region: CASSIWGEVEAFF. CDR3 nucleotides: TGTGCCAGTAGTATATGGGGAGAGGTGGAAGCTTTCTTT.

This clone was seen just once. The gene calls are TRBV7-3 and TRBJ1-1; D is perhaps TRBD1 (6 bases). Germline lookup yields CDR1 SGHTA and CDR2 FQGTGA. The V end lost 6 bases, the J end lost 4 bases, and 18 bases lay between the germline ends. The CDR3 sequence is 15 residues long. CDR3 nucleotides: TGTGCCAGCAGTTTTAAGGGGGGGGAGGGCACTGAAGCTTTCTTT. It yields the protein CASSFKGGEGTEAFF.